This TCR beta chain was recorded in a study of blood T cell repertoires in COVID-19. Overall study context: Sites in the United States, Italy and Spain provided acute and convalescent COVID-19 samples.

Profiled with immunoSEQ multiplex PCR; TCRdb holds only in-frame clones, not every one. The sample carries roughly 150,000 clones, about 85% recorded once. While infection was still active, Seattle patients were enrolled and then followed longitudinally. Trimming took 5 bases from V and 2 from J; bases not matched to a gene: 9. The CDR3 is 16 amino acids. Germline V lookup: CDR1 MNHEY, CDR2 SMNVEV (reference sequence). The receptor was isolated from a woman aged 50 to 60 with COVID-19, enrolled during active disease. The V gene is TRBV27, the J gene TRBJ1-2, with 9 bases fitting TRBD1. The sample was peripheral blood. The CDR3 region is CASSPRGGQGNYGYTF. The DNA of the CDR3 is TGTGCCAGCAGTCCCAGAGGCGGACAGGGGAACTATGGCTACACCTTC.